The 30 T cell receptor beta chains below come from one sample, sequenced in a study of T cell repertoires in cytomegalovirus infection. One entry per CDR3 protein results from TCRdb running MiXCR on the reads. The data show approximately 1,000,000 distinct CDR3 sequences, roughly 30% seen once. Their antigens remain unidentified. The starting material was cultured CD8+ T cells from PBMCs, obtained from culture after CMV antigen stimulation. These receptors originate from a human donor in good health (CMV status not recorded). Some clones in this sample may be carry-over from other donors' samples.

This clonotype came up a few times. The chain employs TRBV7-7 and TRBJ2-7, with D perhaps TRBD2 (6 bases). The germline CDR1 and CDR2 sequences are SSHAT and FNYEAQ (reference sequence). The length of the CDR3 is 12 residues. The CDR3 DNA follows: TGTGCTATCCGCGGCCCCGGAGGGGAGCAGTACTTC. It specifies CAIRGPGGEQYF.

The chain has TRBV18 and TRBJ2-2, with D uncertain. The V and J ends lost 1 base and 3 bases respectively, with 12 bases between them. This CDR3 spans 16 amino acids. The germline CDR1 and CDR2 sequences are KGHSH and LQKENI. CDR3 nucleotide sequence: TGTGCCAGCTCACCACTGGAACTGTTCTACACCGGGGAGCTGTTTTTT. It specifies CASSPLELFYTGELFF. Full variable domain (missing parts from reference TRBV18 and TRBJ2-2): NAGVMQNPRHLVRRRGQEARLRCSPMKGHSHVYWYRQLPEEGLKFMVYLQKENIIDESGMPKERFSAEFPKEGPSILRIQQVVRGDSAAYFCASSPLELFYTGELFFGEGSRLTVL.

A few counts support this clonotype. V gene TRBV19 combines with J gene TRBJ1-1; 10 bases are shared with TRBD1. The length of the CDR3 is 17 residues. The V gene end was trimmed by 4 bases and the J gene end by 0 bases; junction bases not matched to a gene: 8. CDR1 LNHDA and CDR2 SQIVND come from the germline V gene (reference sequence). This CDR3 reads CASSNRDRGIMNTEAFF. DNA for the CDR3: TGTGCCAGTAGTAATCGGGACAGGGGAATTATGAACACTGAAGCTTTCTTT.

The chain combines TRBV5-8 with TRBJ2-1; TRBD2 matches at 7 bases. The V and J ends lost 5 bases and 6 bases, in that order; junction bases with no gene match: 11. Germline V gives CDR1 SGHTS, CDR2 YDEGEE. This CDR3 comprises 15 residues. The CDR3 DNA is TGTGCCAGCAGTTCAGCGGGGCGTTTCACCAATGAGCAGTTCTTC. Translating gives CASSSAGRFTNEQFF.

The rearrangement joins TRBV27 to TRBJ2-3; no clear D. Trimming cost V 7 bases and J 4 bases, with 21 bases left between them. CDR3 length: 16 amino acids. Per germline, CDR1 MNHEY and CDR2 SMNVEV (reference sequence). CDR3 nucleotide sequence: TGTGCCAGCATCTTTCCCACACGATGGTTGTCAGATACGCAGTATTTT. Protein sequence: CASIFPTRWLSDTQYF.

The chain joins TRBV15 to TRBJ2-1; TRBD1 aligns across 8 bases. The V segment lost 3 bases and the J segment 7 bases; nucleotides outside the gene matches: 8. Per the germline V gene, CDR1 is LNHNV and CDR2 is YYDKDF (reference sequence). The CDR3 covers 15 residues. DNA of the CDR3: TGTGCCACCAGCAGCCGGGACAGGAAAATTAATGAGCAGTTCTTC. As protein: CATSSRDRKINEQFF.

Many counts were recorded for this clonotype. The V gene is TRBV7-2, the J gene TRBJ2-1, with TRBD1 matching over 9 bases. V was pared by 7 bases and J by 8 bases, with 9 bases of the junction left unmatched. Looked up from germline, CDR1 is SGHTA and CDR2 is FQGNSA. The CDR3 extends over 14 amino acids. CDR3 coding DNA: TGTGCCAGCACCAATGGACAGGGGCGGGATGAGCAGTTCTTC. Translating gives CASTNGQGRDEQFF.

This clonotype has just a few counts. The rearrangement links TRBV7-9 to TRBJ1-3; D is unresolved. The CDR3 consists of 15 residues. From germline, CDR1 is SEHNR and CDR2 FQNEAQ (reference sequence). Trimming took 1 base from V and 0 from J, leaving 7 bases between them. CDR3 DNA sequence: TGTGCCAGCAGCTTAGTGGAATTCTCTGGAAACACCATATATTTT. It encodes CASSLVEFSGNTIYF.

The V and J genes are TRBV12-3 or TRBV12-4 and TRBJ2-3; perhaps TRBD2 as D (7 bases). Trimming took off 0 bases at V and 2 bases at J, with 18 bases between the two ends. The CDR3 contains 18 residues. The DNA for the CDR3 is TGTGCCAGCAGTTTAGCGCCCCCAGGCGGGGGCACCACAGATACGCAGTATTTT. The encoded protein is CASSLAPPGGGTTDTQYF.

The chain uses TRBV6-1 and TRBJ2-4; 11 bases match TRBD2. The CDR3 length is 17 residues. The trim removed 2 bases at V and 6 bases at J, leaving 9 bases unmatched. CDR1 and CDR2 (germline): MNHNS, SASEGT. The CDR3 DNA reads TGTGCCAGCAGTGAATTTCTACTAGCGGGGGAAATAAACATTCAGTACTTC. It codes for CASSEFLLAGEINIQYF.

The rearrangement links TRBV19 to TRBJ2-1; 12 nucleotides match TRBD2. CDR3 length: 16 amino acids. V was clipped by 3 bases and J by 8 bases; unmatched bases: 8. Germline lookup yields CDR1 LNHDA and CDR2 SQIVND (reference sequence). CDR3 nucleotides: TGTGCCAGTAGTATGCTAGCGGGGGGGCCAGGAGATGAGCAGTTCTTC. This codes for CASSMLAGGPGDEQFF.

Only a few counts were recorded for this clonotype. The chain has TRBV6-6 and TRBJ1-2, with TRBD1 as a possible D gene (6 bases). The germline gives CDR1 MNHNY, CDR2 SVGAGI (reference sequence). Trimming left V 5 bases short and J 4 bases short, with 14 bases between. The CDR3 is 14 amino acids. CDR3 protein: CASSDDRTIYGYTF. DNA for the CDR3: TGTGCCAGCAGTGACGACAGGACAATCTATGGCTACACCTTC.

This clonotype was found a few times. This chain uses TRBV27 with TRBJ1-6, with unresolved D. Germline-derived CDR1 and CDR2 are MNHEY and SMNVEV (reference sequence). Trimming removed 6 bases at V and 0 bases at J, with 9 bases between. The CDR3 has 15 residues. The CDR3 reads CASSTQSSYNSPLHF. Here the CDR3 DNA reads TGTGCCAGCAGCACACAGAGCTCCTATAATTCACCCCTCCACTTT.

There are a few counts of this clonotype. This chain connects TRBV19 to TRBJ2-7, with D possibly called TRBD1 or TRBD2 (5 bases each). The CDR3 has 10 residues. With 3 bases removed from V and 10 bases from J, the gap between germline ends came to 7 bases. Germline V CDR1 and CDR2: LNHDA, SQIVND (reference sequence). The CDR3 spells CASSMGDQYF. In DNA, the CDR3 is TGTGCCAGTAGTATGGGGGACCAGTACTTC.

Here the CDR3 reads CASSWEGGADTQYF. CDR3 nucleotide sequence: TGTGCCAGCAGTTGGGAGGGCGGGGCAGATACGCAGTATTTT. The rearrangement links TRBV6-1 to TRBJ2-3, with 7 bases aligning to TRBD2. V trimming: 5 bases; J trimming: 4 bases; junction bases outside the gene matches: 6. CDR1 is MNHNS, CDR2 SASEGT, per germline. CDR3 length: 14 residues.

A remark on this clonotype: A read error is possible here, since a much larger clone lies one base away. The chain employs TRBV7-2 and TRBJ1-1; D is unclear. Trimming took off 1 base at V and 6 bases at J, with 12 bases between the two ends. The V gene's germline CDR1 is SGHTA and CDR2 FQGNSA. The CDR3 consists of 14 residues. The CDR3 spells CASSLGTKNAEAFF. The CDR3 bases are TGTGCCAGCAGCTTAGGGACCAAAAACGCTGAAGCTTTCTTT.

The chain joins TRBV13 to TRBJ2-4, with 7 bases fitting TRBD2. This CDR3 is 14 amino acids long. Germline-derived CDR1 and CDR2 are PRHDT and FYEKMQ (reference sequence). CDR3 nucleotide sequence: TGTGCTAGCGGGCCGGCCCGGTCACGCATTAGTCAGTACTTC. This codes for CASGPARSRISQYF.

CDR3 sequence: CASRGKGNTEAFF. Here the CDR3 DNA reads TGTGCCAGCAGAGGAAAGGGGAACACTGAAGCTTTCTTT. The V call is TRBV6-1, the J call TRBJ1-1; the D is unclear. CDR1 is MNHNS, CDR2 SASEGT, per germline. V lost 6 bases to trimming and J lost 1 base, with 9 bases between them. The CDR3 contains 13 residues.

V gene TRBV12-5 combines with J gene TRBJ1-2; TRBD1 is a possible D gene (5 bases). This CDR3 has 14 amino acids. The germline V and J ends were trimmed by 5 bases and 6 bases, with 16 bases remaining between them. Germline V gene lookup returns CDR1 LGHNT and CDR2 FRNRAP. In nucleotides, the CDR3 is TGTGCTAGTGGTACGACACAGGAATTTGATGGCTACACCTTC. It specifies CASGTTQEFDGYTF.

The chain recombines TRBV19 with TRBJ2-6, with D maybe TRBD1 (6 bases). Looked up from germline, CDR1 is LNHDA and CDR2 is SQIVND (reference sequence). CDR3 length equals 16 residues. Between the trimmed V and J ends, which lost 4 bases and 3 bases, there was a span of 13 bases. The CDR3 protein is CASSTGDYGGANVLTF. CDR3 DNA sequence: TGTGCCAGTAGTACAGGGGATTATGGTGGGGCCAACGTCCTGACTTTC.

This clonotype was seen ten or more times. The rearrangement joins TRBV7-2 to TRBJ2-3; 10 positions match TRBD2. Germline V CDR1 and CDR2: SGHTA, FQGNSA. The CDR3 contains 15 residues. V trimming: 7 bases; J trimming: 5 bases; junction bases outside the gene matches: 9. The chain's CDR3 is CASTVSGGAVDTQYF. The CDR3 nucleotides are TGTGCCAGCACCGTCAGCGGGGGGGCGGTAGATACGCAGTATTTT.

This clonotype was seen a few times. This rearrangement joins TRBV4-2 to TRBJ1-6; possibly TRBD1 for D (5 bases). The CDR3 runs to 17 residues. Trimming took 2 bases from V and 1 from J, leaving 12 bases between them. CDR1 is LGHNA and CDR2 is YNFKEQ in the germline V gene. CDR3 protein: CASSQLGDVSYNSPLHF. The CDR3 nucleotides are TGTGCCAGCAGCCAACTGGGGGACGTATCCTATAATTCACCCCTCCACTTT.

This clonotype was seen a handful of times. The CDR3 region is CSARSDKNQPQHF. For the CDR3, the DNA is TGCAGTGCTAGAAGCGACAAGAATCAGCCCCAGCATTTT. This chain joins TRBV20-1 and TRBJ1-5; D gene ambiguous. Germline-derived CDR1 and CDR2 are DFQATT and SNEGSKA (reference sequence). The ends were cut back, 2 bases at V and 4 bases at J, with 9 bases in the middle. CDR3 size: 13 residues.

The chain uses TRBV7-8 and TRBJ1-2, with D perhaps matching TRBD1 (5 bases). Between the trimmed V and J ends, which lost 0 bases and 0 bases, there was a span of 11 bases. CDR3 length: 16 amino acids. CDR1 and CDR2 (germline): SGHVS, FQNEAQ. As DNA, the CDR3 is TGTGCCAGCAGCTTAGCTAGTCAGACAGCTAACTATGGCTACACCTTC. This sequence encodes CASSLASQTANYGYTF.

A note on this clonotype: Mismatch with germline at one junction end may stem from a read error. The chain uses TRBV7-6 and TRBJ2-1; D may be TRBD1 (6 bases). Germline loops: CDR1 SGHVS, CDR2 FNYEAQ. This CDR3 spans 15 amino acids. CDR3 nucleotide sequence: TGTGCCAGCAGCTCCAGGGGTAGCAGCTACCATGAGCAGTTCTTC. This codes for CASSSRGSSYHEQFF.

The chain links TRBV5-1 to TRBJ2-3; TRBD1 agrees at 7 bases. Germline lookup yields CDR1 SGHRS and CDR2 YFSETQ. The CDR3 totals 14 residues. Germline trimming cut 5 bases from V and 5 bases from J; bases unmatched to any gene: 8. Here the CDR3 reads CASRLRGPGDTQYF. CDR3 nucleotide sequence: TGCGCCAGCAGGCTGAGGGGGCCTGGAGATACGCAGTATTTT.

The table lists this clonotype with many counts. The chain carries TRBV6-2 or TRBV6-3 and TRBJ1-2; 7 bases match TRBD1. The CDR3 runs 15 residues. The V gene's germline CDR1 is MNHEY and CDR2 SVGEGT. V was clipped by 5 bases and J by 5 bases; unmatched bases: 11. The CDR3 loop is CASSTGTADLYGYTF. In DNA form, the CDR3 reads TGTGCCAGCAGTACTGGGACAGCAGATCTTTATGGCTACACCTTC.

The V gene is TRBV6-5, the J gene TRBJ2-1; D gene unclear. Germline-derived CDR1 and CDR2 are MNHEY and SVGAGI. This CDR3 spans 13 amino acids. The ends were cut back, 0 bases at V and 9 bases at J, with 9 bases in the middle. CDR3 loop: CASSYSTSSEQFF. The CDR3 nucleotides read TGTGCCAGCAGTTACTCGACCTCGAGTGAGCAGTTCTTC.

The sample holds a few counts of this clonotype. This rearrangement joins TRBV19 to TRBJ1-2; D is unclear. CDR1 is LNHDA, CDR2 SQIVND, per germline (reference sequence). Trimming cost V 10 bases and J 5 bases, with 23 bases left between them. This CDR3 region has 15 residues. The CDR3 is CATFQDHRYGYGYTF. The CDR3 DNA follows: TGTGCCACCTTTCAAGATCACCGGTATGGGTATGGCTACACCTTC.

This clonotype was picked up many times. The chain employs TRBV7-9 and TRBJ2-3, with 7 nucleotides matching TRBD1. Germline CDR1 SEHNR, CDR2 FQNEAQ (reference sequence). Trimming removed 4 bases from V and 3 bases from J; junction bases left unmatched: 10. The CDR3 length is 16 residues. This chain's CDR3 is CASSSTWTGPTDTQYF. For the CDR3, the DNA is TGTGCCAGCAGCTCGACATGGACAGGTCCTACAGATACGCAGTATTTT.